This T cell receptor (beta chain) was observed in a study of blood T cells in healthy people across ages. The CDR3 has 16 amino acids. Germline loops: CDR1 SGHVS, CDR2 FNYEAQ. Details on this clonotype: The junction departs from germline at one end; a sequencing error may be responsible.

Through a sample-barcoded 5' primer and a J-beta primer mix, a second PCR was run for roughly 7 to 11 cycles. TCRdb reprocessed the 5' RACE reads via MiXCR and lists one record per CDR3 protein. The table records about 1.8 million distinct CDR3 sequences, roughly 52% of them present only once. Sequenced: blood. This receptor was obtained from a woman between 40 and 50 years old in good health. V and J are TRBV7-6 and TRBJ1-2; no firm D call. The CDR3 DNA reads TGTGCCAGCAGCCGTGGACCCCGGGAGATTAACTATAGCTACACCTTC. Amino acids: CASSRGPREINYSYTF.